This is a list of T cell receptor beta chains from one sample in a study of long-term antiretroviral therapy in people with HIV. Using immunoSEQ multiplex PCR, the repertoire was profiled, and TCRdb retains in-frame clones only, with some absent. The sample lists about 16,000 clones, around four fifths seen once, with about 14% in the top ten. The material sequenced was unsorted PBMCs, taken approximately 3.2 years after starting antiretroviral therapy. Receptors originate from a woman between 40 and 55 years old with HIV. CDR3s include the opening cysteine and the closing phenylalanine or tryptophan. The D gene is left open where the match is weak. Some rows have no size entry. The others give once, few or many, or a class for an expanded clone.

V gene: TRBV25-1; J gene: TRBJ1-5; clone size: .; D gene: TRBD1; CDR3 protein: CASRGQGTGNQPQHF; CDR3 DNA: TGTGCCAGCAGGGGACAGGGAACGGGCAATCAGCCCCAGCATTTT
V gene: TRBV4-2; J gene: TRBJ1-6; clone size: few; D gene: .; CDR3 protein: CASSQGQGLGSPLHF; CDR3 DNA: TGTGCCAGCAGCCAAGGTCAGGGCCTCGGTTCACCCCTCCACTTT
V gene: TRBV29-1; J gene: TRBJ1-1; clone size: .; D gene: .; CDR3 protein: CSVESPSRPTEAFF; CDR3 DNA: TGCAGCGTTGAATCCCCCTCCCGGCCCACTGAAGCTTTCTTT
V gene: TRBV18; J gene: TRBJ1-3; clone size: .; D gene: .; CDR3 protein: CASSPQGAGNTIYF; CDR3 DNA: TGTGCCAGCTCACCCCAAGGGGCCGGAAACACCATATATTTT
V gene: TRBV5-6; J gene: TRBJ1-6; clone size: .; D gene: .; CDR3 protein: CASSWQGSTNSPLHF; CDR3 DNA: TGTGCCAGCAGCTGGCAGGGAAGTACTAATTCACCCCTCCACTTT
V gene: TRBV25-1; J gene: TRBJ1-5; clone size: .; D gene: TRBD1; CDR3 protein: CASSGQGVGPQHF; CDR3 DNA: TGTGCCAGCAGCGGACAGGGAGTAGGGCCCCAGCATTTT
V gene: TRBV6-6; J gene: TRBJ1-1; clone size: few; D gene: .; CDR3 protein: CASSYGREMNTEAFF; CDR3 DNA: TGTGCCAGCAGTTACGGCAGGGAGATGAACACTGAAGCTTTCTTT
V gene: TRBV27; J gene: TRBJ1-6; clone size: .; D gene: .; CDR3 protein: CASSSGVHNSPLHF; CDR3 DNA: TGTGCCAGCAGTTCAGGGGTCCATAATTCACCCCTCCACTTT
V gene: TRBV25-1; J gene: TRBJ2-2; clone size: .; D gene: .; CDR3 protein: CASSALGDGNTGELFF; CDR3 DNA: TGTGCCAGCAGTGCCCTTGGGGACGGAAACACCGGGGAGCTGTTTTTT
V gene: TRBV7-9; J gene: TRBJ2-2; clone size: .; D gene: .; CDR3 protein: CASSLGSANTGELFF; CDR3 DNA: TGTGCCAGCAGCTTAGGTAGCGCGAACACCGGGGAGCTGTTTTTT
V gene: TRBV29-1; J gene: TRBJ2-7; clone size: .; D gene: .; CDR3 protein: CSVGSSPYEQYF; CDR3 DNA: TGCAGCGTTGGGTCTAGTCCCTACGAGCAGTACTTC
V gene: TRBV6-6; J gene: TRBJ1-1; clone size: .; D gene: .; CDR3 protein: CASSYVERTEAFF; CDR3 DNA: TGTGCCAGCAGTTACGTTGAACGGACAGAAGCTTTCTTT
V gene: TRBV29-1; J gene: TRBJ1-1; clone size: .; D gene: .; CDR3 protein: CSVDGGTEAFF; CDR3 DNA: TGCAGCGTCGACGGGGGGACTGAAGCTTTCTTT
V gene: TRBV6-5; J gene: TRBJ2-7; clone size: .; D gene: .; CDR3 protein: CASRNSWGEQYF; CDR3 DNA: TGTGCCAGCAGAAACTCATGGGGCGAGCAGTACTTC
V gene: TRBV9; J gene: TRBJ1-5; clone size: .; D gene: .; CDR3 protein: CASSSGLGGGNQPQHF; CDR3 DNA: TGTGCCAGCAGTTCCGGATTAGGGGGGGGTAATCAGCCCCAGCATTTT
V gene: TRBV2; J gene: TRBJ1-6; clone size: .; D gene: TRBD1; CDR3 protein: CASRGQYSPLHF; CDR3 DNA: TGTGCCAGCAGGGGACAGTATTCACCCCTCCACTTT
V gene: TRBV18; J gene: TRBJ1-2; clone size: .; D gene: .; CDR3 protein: CASSPPARDYGYTF; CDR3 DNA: TGTGCCAGCTCACCACCGGCCAGGGACTATGGCTACACCTTC
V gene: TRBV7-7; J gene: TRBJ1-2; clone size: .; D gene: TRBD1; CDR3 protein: CASSLGTGRLPNYGYTF; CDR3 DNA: TGTGCTAGCAGCTTAGGGACAGGACGACTACCTAACTATGGCTACACCTTC
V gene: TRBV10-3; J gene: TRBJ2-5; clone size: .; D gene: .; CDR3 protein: CATSDTQETQYF; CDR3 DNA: TGTGCCACCTCGGACACTCAAGAGACCCAGTACTTC
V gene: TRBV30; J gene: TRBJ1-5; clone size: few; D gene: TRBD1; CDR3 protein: CAWNSGQGDDQPQHF; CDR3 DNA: TGTGCCTGGAACTCAGGACAGGGGGACGATCAGCCCCAGCATTTT
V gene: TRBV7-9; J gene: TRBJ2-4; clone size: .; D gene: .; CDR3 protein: CASSPSGTENIQYF; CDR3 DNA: TGTGCCAGCAGCCCCTCCGGGACGGAAAACATTCAGTACTTC
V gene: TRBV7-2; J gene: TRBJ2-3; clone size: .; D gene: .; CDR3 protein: CASSLSAPDTQYF; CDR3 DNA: TGTGCCAGCAGCTTATCCGCCCCGGATACGCAGTATTTT
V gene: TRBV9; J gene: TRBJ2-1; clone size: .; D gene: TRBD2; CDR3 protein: CASSPPSTGGYNEQFF; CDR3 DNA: TGTGCCAGCAGCCCACCCAGCACGGGGGGCTACAATGAGCAGTTCTTC
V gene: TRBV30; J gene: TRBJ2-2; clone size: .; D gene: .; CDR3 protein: CAWSVLREPGELFF; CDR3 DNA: TGTGCCTGGAGTGTACTTAGGGAACCCGGGGAGCTGTTTTTT
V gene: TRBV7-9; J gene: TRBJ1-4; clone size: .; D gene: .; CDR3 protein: CASSSSTEENEKLFF; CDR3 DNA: TGTGCCAGCAGCTCTAGCACGGAAGAGAATGAAAAACTGTTTTTT
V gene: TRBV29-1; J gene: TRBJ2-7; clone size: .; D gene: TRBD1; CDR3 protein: CSVATGTGGYEQYF; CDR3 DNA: TGCAGCGTCGCAACCGGGACAGGGGGCTACGAGCAGTACTTC
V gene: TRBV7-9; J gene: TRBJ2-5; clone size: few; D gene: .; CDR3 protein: CASSLGPSRETQYF; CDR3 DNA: TGTGCCAGCAGCCTCGGACCCTCGAGGGAGACCCAGTACTTC
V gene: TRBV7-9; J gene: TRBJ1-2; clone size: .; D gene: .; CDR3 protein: CASSPMPGRNYGYTF; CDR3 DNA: TGTGCCAGCAGCCCCATGCCCGGGAGGAACTATGGCTACACCTTC
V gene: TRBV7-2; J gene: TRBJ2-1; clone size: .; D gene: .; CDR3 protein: CASSLVGEINEQFF; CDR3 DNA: TGTGCCAGCAGCTTAGTTGGGGAAATCAATGAGCAGTTCTTC
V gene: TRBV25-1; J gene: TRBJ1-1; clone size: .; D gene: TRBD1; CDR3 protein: CASNWGTGGEAFF; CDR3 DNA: TGTGCCAGCAACTGGGGGACAGGGGGTGAAGCTTTCTTT
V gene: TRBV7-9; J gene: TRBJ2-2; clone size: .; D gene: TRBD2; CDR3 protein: CASSSGGGGGNTGELFF; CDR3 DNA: TGTGCCAGCAGCTCCGGTGGCGGGGGAGGGAACACCGGGGAGCTGTTTTTT
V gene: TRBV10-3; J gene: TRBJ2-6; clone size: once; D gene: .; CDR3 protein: CAISESAGGGGANVLTF; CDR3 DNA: TGTGCCATCAGTGAGTCGGCCGGCGGCGGGGGGGCCAACGTCCTGACTTTC
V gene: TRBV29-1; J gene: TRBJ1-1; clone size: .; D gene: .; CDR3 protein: CSGYSNTEAFF; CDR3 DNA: TGCAGCGGCTACAGTAACACTGAAGCTTTCTTT
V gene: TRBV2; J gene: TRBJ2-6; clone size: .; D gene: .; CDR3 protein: CASSENGRSGANVLTF; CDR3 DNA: TGTGCCAGCAGTGAAAACGGGAGATCTGGGGCCAACGTCCTGACTTTC
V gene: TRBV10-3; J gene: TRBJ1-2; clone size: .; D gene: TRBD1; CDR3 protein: CAISGSRDRGSYGYTF; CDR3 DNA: TGTGCCATCAGTGGGAGCCGGGACAGGGGGAGCTATGGCTACACCTTC
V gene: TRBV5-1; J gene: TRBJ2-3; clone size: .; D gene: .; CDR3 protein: CASSPGQSTDTQYF; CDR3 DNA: TGCGCCAGCAGCCCCGGGCAGAGCACAGATACGCAGTATTTT
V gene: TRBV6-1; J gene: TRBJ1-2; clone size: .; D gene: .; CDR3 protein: CASKYGTNYGYTF; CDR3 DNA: TGTGCCAGCAAGTACGGGACGAACTATGGCTACACCTTC
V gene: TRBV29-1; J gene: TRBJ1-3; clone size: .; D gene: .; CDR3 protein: CSVGLGGNTIYF; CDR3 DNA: TGCAGCGTTGGTTTGGGCGGAAACACCATATATTTT
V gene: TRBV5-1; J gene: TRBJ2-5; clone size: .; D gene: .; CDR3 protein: CASSLTREETQYF; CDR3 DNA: TGCGCCAGCAGCTTGACCAGGGAAGAGACCCAGTACTTC
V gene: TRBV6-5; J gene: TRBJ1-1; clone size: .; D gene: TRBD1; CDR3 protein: CASSYSGTGVWTEAFF; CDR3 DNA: TGTGCCAGCAGTTACTCCGGGACAGGGGTATGGACTGAAGCTTTCTTT
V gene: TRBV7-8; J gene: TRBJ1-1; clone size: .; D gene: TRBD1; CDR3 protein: CASSLVSLTGQGITEAFF; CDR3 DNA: TGTGCCAGCAGCTTGGTTTCGCTCACGGGACAGGGAATCACTGAAGCTTTCTTT
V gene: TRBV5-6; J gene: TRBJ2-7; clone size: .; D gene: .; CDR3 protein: CASSLADYEQYF; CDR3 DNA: TGTGCCAGCAGCTTGGCCGACTACGAGCAGTACTTC
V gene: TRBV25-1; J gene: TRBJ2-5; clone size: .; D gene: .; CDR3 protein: CASSTYWGEETQYF; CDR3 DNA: TGTGCCAGCAGCACCTATTGGGGGGAGGAGACCCAGTACTTC
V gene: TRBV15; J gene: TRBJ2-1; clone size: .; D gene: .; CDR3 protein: CATSRLEDGPYNEQFF; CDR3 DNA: TGTGCCACCAGCAGACTCGAGGACGGCCCCTACAATGAGCAGTTCTTC
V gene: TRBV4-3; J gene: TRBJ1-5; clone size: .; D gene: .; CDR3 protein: CASSQEIQGNQPQHF; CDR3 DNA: TGCGCCAGCAGCCAAGAAATCCAGGGGAATCAGCCCCAGCATTTT
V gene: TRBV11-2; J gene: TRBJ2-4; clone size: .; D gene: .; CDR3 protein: CASSLDRLAKNIQYF; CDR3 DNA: TGTGCCAGCAGCTTGGATCGGTTAGCCAAAAACATTCAGTACTTC